The T cell receptor (beta chain) under discussion was sequenced for a study of low-dose radiotherapy and immunotherapy resistance in tumors. Turning to the study itself: With 1 Gy per fraction every two weeks, Cohort 2 accumulated 13 Gy across 26 weeks.

With respect to this clonotype: This sequence is one base from a far larger clone and is likely a read error.

As for time point: after trial treatment. As for treatment: LDRT plus nivolumab, ipilimumab, low-dose cyclophosphamide and aspirin (RACIN trial). Every donor's regimen consisted of nivolumab, ipilimumab, aspirin, low-dose cyclophosphamide and low-dose radiotherapy. This CDR3 has 15 residues. Covering alpha and beta chains, TRAV- and TRBV-specific primers were used for the first-strand cDNA. The TCRs were subjected to amplification over around 19 PCR cycles employing a constant-region primer in conjunction with a V-primer adapter. TCRdb called the reads again in MiXCR, with one record for every CDR3 protein. The data contain about 58,000 distinct CDR3 sequences, around a quarter of them singletons.

V is TRBV5-3 and J is TRBJ2-3; D possibly uses TRBD1 or TRBD2 (6 bases each). TRBV5-3 is an ORF for which the function is uncertain. This specimen consisted of PBMCs, obtained after low-dose radiotherapy plus immunotherapy. This clonotype was sampled from a male donor with prostate cancer. This CDR3 is CASSLNGGNTDTKYF. DNA for the CDR3: TGTGCCAGCAGCCTAAACGGGGGCAACACAGATACGAAGTATTTT.